Included here is one T cell receptor (beta chain) sequence, with context. As yet, its antigen is unknown. The entry originates in a study of cytomegalovirus exposure and HLA in healthy donors. The overall study: Clustering assigned about 79% of the approximately 400 genotyped donors to the Caucasian-associated ancestry cluster.

PCR amplification relied on 60 Vbeta primers (plus 13 Jbeta primers). The data were produced by immunoSEQ multiplex PCR, yet TCRdb's version contains in-frame clones alone and is incomplete. Found here are 130,000 to 150,000 clones, around 78% of them singletons; the top ten hold 2.5% to 3.5%. Study results and limitations: Accounts indicate the classifier identified cytomegalovirus status with strong specificity and sensitivity. Several of the most significant clusters were apparently associated with common viral pathogens in a later analysis. Some V segments, including TRBV6-2 and TRBV6-3, were excluded as indistinguishable.

The CDR3 covers 14 residues. Trimming cost V 3 bases and J 4 bases; bases outside gene matches: 5. Germline V gene sequence: CDR1 MNHEY, CDR2 SMNVEV (reference sequence). Sequencing used PBMCs. This clonotype was obtained from a male donor in good health and CMV-seronegative. This chain uses TRBV27 with TRBJ2-7, with 8 bases lining up with TRBD1. DNA for the CDR3: TGTGCCAGCAGTTTGACAGGGGAAGGTTACGAGCAGTACTTC. It yields the protein CASSLTGEGYEQYF.